These 18 T cell receptor beta chains were sequenced from one sample in a study of T cell responses to AZD1222 COVID-19 vaccine. TCRdb's table, derived via immunoSEQ multiplex PCR, lists solely in-frame clones and lacks some. The table includes 70,000 to 95,000 clones, 75% to 90% detected once. The source material was peripheral blood, sampled 28 days after the second AZD1222 dose. The receptors originated from an adult who received the AZD1222 COVID-19 vaccine.

The chain links TRBV7-3 to TRBJ2-1; maybe TRBD2 (6 bases). The CDR3 is made up of 15 amino acids. Germline CDR1 SGHTA, CDR2 FQGTGA. V lost 5 bases to trimming and J lost 3 bases, with 14 bases between them. CDR3 sequence reads: CASSDGGLRYNEQFF. CDR3 DNA: TGTGCCAGCAGCGATGGGGGACTTCGCTACAATGAGCAGTTCTTC.

This clone was picked up one time. The gene calls are TRBV21-1 and TRBJ1-3. TRBV21-1 is a known pseudogene. The CDR3 consists of 21 residues. The CDR3 loop is CASSVISLTNSGNSSGNTIYF. The DNA of the CDR3 is TGTGCCAGCAGCGTAATTTCATTGACGAATTCCGGTAATAGCTCTGGAAACACCATATATTTT.

The J gene is TRBJ2-3, the V gene TRBV4-2; D may match TRBD1 or TRBD2 (5 bases each). The CDR3 loop spans 17 amino acids. Germline-derived CDR1 and CDR2 are LGHNA and YNFKEQ. Trimming left V 4 bases short and J 2 bases short, with 19 bases between. Written as DNA, the CDR3 is TGTGCCAGCAGCCCATACGATCGGGGCGGAAACACAGATACGCAGTATTTT. It is translated as CASSPYDRGGNTDTQYF.

This sequence joins TRBV30 and TRBJ1-1; D gene unclear. This CDR3 is 12 amino acids long. Germline CDR1 GTSNPN, CDR2 SVGIG (reference sequence). V was pared by 5 bases and J by 7 bases, with 14 bases between. The CDR3 protein is CAWSRGMFEAFF. The DNA for the CDR3 is TGTGCCTGGTCCCGGGGAATGTTTGAAGCTTTCTTT.

J is TRBJ1-6 and V is TRBV5-1; TRBD1 might be the D (6 bases). This CDR3 has 14 amino acids. V was trimmed by 7 bases and J by 9 bases, leaving 17 bases between them. Germline V gene sequence: CDR1 SGHRS, CDR2 YFSETQ. The CDR3 DNA follows: TGCGCCAGCGGGAGAGGGACATCTATTTCACCCCTCCACTTT. Protein sequence: CASGRGTSISPLHF.

The chain recombines TRBV28 with TRBJ1-6; D is possibly TRBD1 (5 bases). V dropped 6 bases and J dropped 7 bases, with 19 bases sitting between them. Germline V gene sequence: CDR1 MDHEN, CDR2 SYDVKM. The CDR3 extends over 16 amino acids. For the CDR3, the DNA is TGTGCCAGCAGCCTAGTCGCAGGGTCATTCAATTCACCCCTCCACTTT. This codes for CASSLVAGSFNSPLHF.

This clone turned up a few times. The chain couples TRBV15 to TRBJ1-2, with unresolved D. V dropped 5 bases and J dropped 4 bases, with 11 bases sitting between them. CDR3 length: 13 amino acids. Per germline, CDR1 LNHNV and CDR2 YYDKDF (reference sequence). The DNA for the CDR3 is TGTGCCACCAGCGACCGGGTTTTCTATGGCTACACCTTC. Protein product: CATSDRVFYGYTF.

In this sample, this clone turned up a few times. J is TRBJ1-5 and V is TRBV10-2; 10 bases match TRBD1. V was pared by 6 bases and J by 5 bases, with 7 bases of the junction left unmatched. Germline CDR1 and CDR2: WSHSY and SAAADI. CDR3 length equals 15 residues. As DNA, the CDR3 is TGCGCCAGCAGGCCTGGACAGGGGGGGTATCAGCCCCAGCATTTT. Translated: CASRPGQGGYQPQHF.

The V call is TRBV18, the J call TRBJ2-1; possible D gene TRBD2, 5 bases. The CDR3 extends over 13 amino acids. With 2 bases removed from V and 5 bases from J, the gap between germline ends came to 7 bases. Germline values: CDR1 KGHSH, CDR2 LQKENI. This chain's CDR3 is CASSPEGDNEQFF. CDR3 coding DNA: TGTGCCAGCTCACCAGAGGGTGACAATGAGCAGTTCTTC.

The CDR3 sequence: CASSSWDGRYTF. In DNA form, the CDR3 reads TGTGCCAGCAGCTCCTGGGACGGCCGCTACACCTTC. The rearrangement links TRBV5-4 to TRBJ1-2; D possibly corresponds to TRBD1 (5 bases). Germline CDR1 is SGHNT and CDR2 is YYREEE (reference sequence). Trimming took off 3 bases at V and 9 bases at J, with 12 bases between the two ends. The CDR3 length is 12 residues.

The gene calls are TRBV5-8 and TRBJ1-1; TRBD1 aligns across 7 bases. This CDR3 has 14 amino acids. From germline, CDR1 is SGHTS and CDR2 YDEGEE. V lost 4 bases, J lost 5 bases, and 8 bases stayed unmatched. CDR3 loop: CASSLSGGFTEAFF. CDR3 DNA: TGTGCCAGCAGCCTATCAGGGGGTTTTACTGAAGCTTTCTTT.

This rearrangement joins TRBV5-5 to TRBJ1-3; D is undetermined. Germline V gene data show CDR1 as SGHKS and CDR2 as YYEKEE (reference sequence). Trimming took off 4 bases at V and 1 base at J, with 18 bases between the two ends. This CDR3 comprises 17 residues. CDR3 sequence (DNA): TGTGCCAGCAGCGCGGTCCCGTGGGGTGTATCTGGAAACACCATATATTTT. As protein: CASSAVPWGVSGNTIYF.

This chain connects TRBV28 to TRBJ2-6, with D possibly being TRBD1 or TRBD2 (6 bases each). The CDR3 extends over 17 amino acids. The V end was cut by 5 bases, the J end by 0 bases, with 14 bases between. Germline V gene data show CDR1 as MDHEN and CDR2 as SYDVKM. CDR3 DNA sequence: TGTGCCAGCAGTCCAGCCGGAGGGGGCTCTGGGGCCAACGTCCTGACTTTC. Its translation is CASSPAGGGSGANVLTF. The full variable domain, completed using reference TRBV28 and TRBJ2-6, is DVKVTQSSRYLVKRTGEKVFLECVQDMDHENMFWYRQDPGLGLRLIYFSYDVKMKEKGDIPEGYSVSREKKERFSLILESASTNQTSMYLCASSPAGGGSGANVLTFGAGSRLTVL.

V gene TRBV9 combines with J gene TRBJ1-2, with D possibly matching TRBD1 (6 bases). Germline CDR1 reads SGDLS; CDR2 reads YYNGEE. V lost 6 bases to trimming and J lost 8 bases, with 17 bases between them. This CDR3 comprises 13 residues. The DNA for the CDR3 is TGTGCCAGCATCGCAGGGGTAATGTTGGGCTACACCTTC. This gives the protein CASIAGVMLGYTF.

This clone was found once. This chain joins TRBV6-2 or TRBV6-3 and TRBJ2-2, with TRBD1 matching 9 bases. This CDR3 has 15 amino acids. Germline V CDR1 and CDR2: MNHEY, SVGEGT. The junction had 6 bases not matched to a gene; V was cut back by 5 bases and J by 5 bases. CDR3 loop: CASSPGQGRTGELFF. The CDR3, as DNA: TGTGCCAGCAGTCCGGGACAGGGTCGGACCGGGGAGCTGTTTTTT.

The chain combines TRBV7-9 with TRBJ2-3, with 9 bases matching TRBD1. The V gene's germline CDR1 is SEHNR and CDR2 FQNEAQ (reference sequence). V lost 1 base to trimming and J lost 5 bases; unmatched junction nucleotides: 7. This CDR3 region has 16 residues. The CDR3 coding sequence is TGTGCCAGCAGCTTAGGGGGACAGGGCCAACAAGATACGCAGTATTTT. Its protein is CASSLGGQGQQDTQYF.

The V and J genes are TRBV10-3 and TRBJ2-1; 8 bases line up with TRBD2. The junction had 5 bases not matched to a gene; V was cut back by 0 bases and J by 4 bases. There are 16 residues in the CDR3. Germline V gene data show CDR1 as ENHRY and CDR2 as SYGVKD. The chain's CDR3 is CAISESSGGRYNEQFF. CDR3 sequence (DNA): TGTGCCATCAGTGAGTCAAGCGGGGGCCGATACAATGAGCAGTTCTTC.

V usage is TRBV6-5 and J usage is TRBJ1-3; maybe TRBD1 (5 bases). CDR1 and CDR2 from the germline V gene are MNHEY and SVGAGI. The CDR3 runs 13 residues. Trimming pared 7 bases from V and 2 bases from J, leaving 9 bases between. In nucleotides, the CDR3 is TGTGCCAGCACAGGGAACACTGGAAACACCATATATTTT. Residues: CASTGNTGNTIYF.